The source of this T cell receptor beta chain is a study of blood T cell repertoires in COVID-19. In the source study's methods: For nucleated cells, counts were estimated from reference gene primer amplification. Method: immunoSEQ multiplex PCR; TCRdb's copy keeps in-frame clones and lacks some. V, J and clone size are taken as reported in that table, and D and trimming were inferred from the DNA itself. Counted here are around 110,000 clones, around four fifths occurring once; the ten biggest clones make up 2% to 2.5%. The CDR3 totals 14 residues. The germline V gene has CDR1 MNHEY and CDR2 SVGEGT. The V gene lost 5 bases and the J gene lost 2 bases, with 13 bases spanning the gap. The sample holds one count of this clone.

The rearrangement uses TRBV6-2 or TRBV6-3 and TRBJ2-7, with D tentatively TRBD2 (6 bases). This receptor was identified in a man aged 25-45 years with acute or convalescent COVID-19. The sequenced sample was peripheral blood. The CDR3 protein is CASSPRGVTYEQYF. As DNA, the CDR3 is TGTGCCAGCAGTCCCCGCGGGGTCACCTACGAGCAGTACTTC.